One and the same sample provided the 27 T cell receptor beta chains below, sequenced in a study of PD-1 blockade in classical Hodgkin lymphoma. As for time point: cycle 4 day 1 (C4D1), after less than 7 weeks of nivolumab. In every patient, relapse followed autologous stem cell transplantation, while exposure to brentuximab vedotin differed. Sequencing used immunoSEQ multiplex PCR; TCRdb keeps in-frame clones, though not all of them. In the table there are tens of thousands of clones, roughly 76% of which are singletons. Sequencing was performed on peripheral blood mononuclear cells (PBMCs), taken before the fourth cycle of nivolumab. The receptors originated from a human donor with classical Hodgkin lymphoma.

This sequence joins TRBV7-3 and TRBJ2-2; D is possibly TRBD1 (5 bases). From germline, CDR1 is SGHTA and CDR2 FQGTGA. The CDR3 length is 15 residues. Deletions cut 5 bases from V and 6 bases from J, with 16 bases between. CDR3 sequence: CASSPTTQTAGELFF. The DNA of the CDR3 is TGTGCCAGCAGCCCAACGACCCAGACAGCCGGGGAGCTGTTTTTT.

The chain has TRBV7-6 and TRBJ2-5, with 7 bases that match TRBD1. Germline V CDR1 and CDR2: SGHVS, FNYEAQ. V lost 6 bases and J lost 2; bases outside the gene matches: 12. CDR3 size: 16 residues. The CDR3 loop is CASSSRQGLRQETQYF. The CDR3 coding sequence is TGTGCCAGCAGTTCCCGACAGGGTTTACGGCAAGAGACCCAGTACTTC.

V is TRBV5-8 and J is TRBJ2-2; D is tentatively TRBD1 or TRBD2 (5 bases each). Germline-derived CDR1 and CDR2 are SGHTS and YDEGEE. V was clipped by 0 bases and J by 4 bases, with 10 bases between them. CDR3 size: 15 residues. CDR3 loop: CASSLVRGFTGELFF. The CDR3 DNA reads TGTGCCAGCAGCTTGGTTCGGGGCTTCACCGGGGAGCTGTTTTTT.

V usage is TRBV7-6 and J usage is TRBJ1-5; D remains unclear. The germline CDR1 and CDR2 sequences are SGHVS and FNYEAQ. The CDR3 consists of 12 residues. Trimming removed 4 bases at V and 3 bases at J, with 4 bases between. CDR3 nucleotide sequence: TGTGCCAGCAGCTCGGTCAATCAGCCCCAGCATTTT. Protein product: CASSSVNQPQHF.

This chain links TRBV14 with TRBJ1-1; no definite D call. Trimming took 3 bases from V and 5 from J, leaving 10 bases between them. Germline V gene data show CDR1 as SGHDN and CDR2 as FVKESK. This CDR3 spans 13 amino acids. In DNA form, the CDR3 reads TGTGCCAGCAGCCATCTAGTCGGGACTGAAGCTTTCTTT. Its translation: CASSHLVGTEAFF.

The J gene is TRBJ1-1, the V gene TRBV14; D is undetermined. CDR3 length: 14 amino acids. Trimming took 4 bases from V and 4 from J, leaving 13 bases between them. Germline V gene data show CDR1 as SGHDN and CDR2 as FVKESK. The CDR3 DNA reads TGTGCCAGCAGCCTTATCGCGGGAGGCACTGAAGCTTTCTTT. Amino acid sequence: CASSLIAGGTEAFF.

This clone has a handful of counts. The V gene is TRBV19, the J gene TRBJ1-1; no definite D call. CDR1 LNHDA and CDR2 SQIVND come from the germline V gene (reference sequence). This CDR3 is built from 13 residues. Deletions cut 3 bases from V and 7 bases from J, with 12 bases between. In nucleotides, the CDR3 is TGTGCCAGTAGTATCCACCCTCGTATTGAAGCTTTCTTT. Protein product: CASSIHPRIEAFF.

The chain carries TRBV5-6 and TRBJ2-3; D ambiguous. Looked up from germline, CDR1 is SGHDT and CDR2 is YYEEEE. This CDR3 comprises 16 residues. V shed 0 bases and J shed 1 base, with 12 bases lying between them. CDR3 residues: CASSLAAYGGTDTQYF. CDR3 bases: TGTGCCAGCAGCTTGGCAGCTTATGGGGGCACAGATACGCAGTATTTT.

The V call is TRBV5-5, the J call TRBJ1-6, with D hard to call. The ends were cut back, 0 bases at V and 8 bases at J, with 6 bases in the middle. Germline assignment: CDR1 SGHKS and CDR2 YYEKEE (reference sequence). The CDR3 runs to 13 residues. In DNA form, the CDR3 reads TGTGCCAGCAGCTTGGAGACTTATTCACCCCTCCACTTT. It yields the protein CASSLETYSPLHF.

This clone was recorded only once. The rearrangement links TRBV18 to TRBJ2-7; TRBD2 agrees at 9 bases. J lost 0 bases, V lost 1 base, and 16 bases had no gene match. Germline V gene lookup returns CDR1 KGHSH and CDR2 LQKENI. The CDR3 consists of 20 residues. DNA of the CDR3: TGTGCCAGCTCACCACGAAGGCTAGCGGGATTACGCGCTAGCTCCTACGAGCAGTACTTC. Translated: CASSPRRLAGLRASSYEQYF.

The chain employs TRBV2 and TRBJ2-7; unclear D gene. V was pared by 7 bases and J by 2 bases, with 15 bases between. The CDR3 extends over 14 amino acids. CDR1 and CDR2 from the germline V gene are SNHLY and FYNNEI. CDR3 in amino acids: CASKRHSAPYEQYF. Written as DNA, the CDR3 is TGTGCCAGCAAACGTCACAGTGCCCCCTACGAGCAGTACTTC.

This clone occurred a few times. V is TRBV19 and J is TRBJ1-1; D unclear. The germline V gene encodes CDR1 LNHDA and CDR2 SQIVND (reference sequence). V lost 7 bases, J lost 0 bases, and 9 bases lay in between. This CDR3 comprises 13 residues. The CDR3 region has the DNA TGTGCCAGTACCCTTACAGTGAACACTGAAGCTTTCTTT. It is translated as CASTLTVNTEAFF.

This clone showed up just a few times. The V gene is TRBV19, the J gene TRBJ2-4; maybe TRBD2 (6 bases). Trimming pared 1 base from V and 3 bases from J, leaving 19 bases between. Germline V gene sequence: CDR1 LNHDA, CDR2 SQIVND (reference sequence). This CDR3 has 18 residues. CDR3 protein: CASSIVGGGLGGKNIQYF. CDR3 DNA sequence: TGTGCCAGTAGTATAGTTGGGGGAGGTCTTGGGGGCAAAAACATTCAGTACTTC. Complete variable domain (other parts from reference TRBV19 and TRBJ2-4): DGGITQSPKYLFRKEGQNVTLSCEQNLNHDAMYWYRQDPGQGLRLIYYSQIVNDFQKGDIAEGYSVSREKKESFPLTVTSAQKNPTAFYLCASSIVGGGLGGKNIQYFGAGTRLSVL.

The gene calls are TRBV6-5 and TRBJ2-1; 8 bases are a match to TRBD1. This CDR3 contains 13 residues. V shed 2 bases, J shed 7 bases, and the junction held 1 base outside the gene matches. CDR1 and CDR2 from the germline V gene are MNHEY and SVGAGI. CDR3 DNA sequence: TGTGCCAGCAGTTACAACAGGGGGAATGAGCAGTTCTTC. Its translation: CASSYNRGNEQFF.

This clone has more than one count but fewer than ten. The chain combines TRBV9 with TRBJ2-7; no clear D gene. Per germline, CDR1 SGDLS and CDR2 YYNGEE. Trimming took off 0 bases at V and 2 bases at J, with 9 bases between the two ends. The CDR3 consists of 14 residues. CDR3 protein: CASSVDGGPYEQYF. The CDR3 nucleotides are TGTGCCAGCAGCGTAGACGGCGGCCCCTACGAGCAGTACTTC.

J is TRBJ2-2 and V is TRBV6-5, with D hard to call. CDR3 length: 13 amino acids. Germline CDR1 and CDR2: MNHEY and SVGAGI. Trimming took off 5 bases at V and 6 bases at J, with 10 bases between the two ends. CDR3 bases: TGTGCCAGCAGTATTAGAATCGCCGGGGAGCTGTTTTTT. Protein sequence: CASSIRIAGELFF.

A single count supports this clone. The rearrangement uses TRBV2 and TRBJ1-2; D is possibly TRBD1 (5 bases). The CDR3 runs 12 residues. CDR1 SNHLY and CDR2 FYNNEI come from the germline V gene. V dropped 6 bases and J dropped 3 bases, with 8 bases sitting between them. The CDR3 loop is CASSGDDYGYTF. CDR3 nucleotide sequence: TGTGCCAGCAGCGGGGACGACTATGGCTACACCTTC.

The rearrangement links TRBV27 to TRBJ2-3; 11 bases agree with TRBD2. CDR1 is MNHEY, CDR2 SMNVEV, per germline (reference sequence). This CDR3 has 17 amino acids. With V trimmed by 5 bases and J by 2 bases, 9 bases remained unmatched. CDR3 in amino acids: CASSLTTSGIITDTQYF. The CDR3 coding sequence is TGTGCCAGCAGTCTGACGACTAGCGGGATTATCACAGATACGCAGTATTTT.

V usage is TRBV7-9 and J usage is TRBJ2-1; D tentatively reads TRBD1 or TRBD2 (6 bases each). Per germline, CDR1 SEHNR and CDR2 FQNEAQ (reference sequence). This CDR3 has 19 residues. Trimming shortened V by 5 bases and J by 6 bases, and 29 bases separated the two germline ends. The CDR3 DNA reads TGTGCCAGCAGCCACTCACTAAGGGGGGTGGTAGCGTGGGGCAATGAGCAGTTCTTC. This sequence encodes CASSHSLRGVVAWGNEQFF. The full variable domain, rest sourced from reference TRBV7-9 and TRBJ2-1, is DTGVSQNPRHKITKRGQNVTFRCDPISEHNRLYWYRQTLGQGPEFLTYFQNEAQLEKSRLLSDRFSAERPKGSFSTLEIQRTEQGDSAMYLCASSHSLRGVVAWGNEQFFGPGTRLTVL.

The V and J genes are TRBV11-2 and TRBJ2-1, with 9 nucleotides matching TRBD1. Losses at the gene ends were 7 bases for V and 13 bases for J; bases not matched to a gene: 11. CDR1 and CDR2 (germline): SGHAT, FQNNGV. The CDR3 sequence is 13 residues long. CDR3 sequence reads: CASTRAPGQGQFF. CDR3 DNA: TGTGCCAGCACGCGGGCTCCGGGACAGGGCCAGTTCTTC.

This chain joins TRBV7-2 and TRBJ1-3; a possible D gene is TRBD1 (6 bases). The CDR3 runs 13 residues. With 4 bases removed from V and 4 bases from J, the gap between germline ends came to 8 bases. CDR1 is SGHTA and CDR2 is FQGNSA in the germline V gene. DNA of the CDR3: TGTGCCAGCAGCTCAGGGGTCGGAAACACCATATATTTT. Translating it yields CASSSGVGNTIYF.

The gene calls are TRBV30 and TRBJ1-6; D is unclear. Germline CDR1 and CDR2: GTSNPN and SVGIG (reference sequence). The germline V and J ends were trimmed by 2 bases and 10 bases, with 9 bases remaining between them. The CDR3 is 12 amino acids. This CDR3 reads CAWSRVLSPLHF. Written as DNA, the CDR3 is TGTGCCTGGAGTCGTGTCTTATCACCCCTCCACTTT. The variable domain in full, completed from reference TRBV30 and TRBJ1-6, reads SQTIHQWPATLVQPVGSPLSLECTVEGTSNPNLYWYRQAAGRGLQLLFYSVGIGQISSEVPQNLSASRPQDRQFILSSKKLLLSDSGFYLCAWSRVLSPLHFGNGTRLTVT.

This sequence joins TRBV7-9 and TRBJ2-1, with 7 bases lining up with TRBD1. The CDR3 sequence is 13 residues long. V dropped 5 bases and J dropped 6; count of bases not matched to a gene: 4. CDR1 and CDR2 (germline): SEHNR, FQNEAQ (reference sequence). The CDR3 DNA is TGTGCCAGCAGCCTTGCAGGGGGCAATGAGCAGTTCTTC. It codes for CASSLAGGNEQFF.

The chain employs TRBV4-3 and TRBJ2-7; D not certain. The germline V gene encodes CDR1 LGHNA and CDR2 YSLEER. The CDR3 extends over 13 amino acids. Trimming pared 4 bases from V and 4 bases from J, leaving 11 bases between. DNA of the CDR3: TGCGCCAGCAGCCCTTATATGGCTTACGAGCAGTACTTC. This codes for CASSPYMAYEQYF.

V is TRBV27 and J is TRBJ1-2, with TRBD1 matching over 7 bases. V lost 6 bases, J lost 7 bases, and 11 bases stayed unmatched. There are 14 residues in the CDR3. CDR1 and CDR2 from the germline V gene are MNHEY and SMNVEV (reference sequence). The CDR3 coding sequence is TGTGCCAGCAGCCAATCCACAGGGGTTGGTGGCTACACCTTC. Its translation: CASSQSTGVGGYTF.

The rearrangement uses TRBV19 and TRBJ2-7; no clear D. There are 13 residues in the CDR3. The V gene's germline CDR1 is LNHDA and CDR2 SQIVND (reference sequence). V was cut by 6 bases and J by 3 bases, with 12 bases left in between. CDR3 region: CASSPRGIYEQYF. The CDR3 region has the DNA TGTGCCAGTAGCCCGCGCGGCATCTACGAGCAGTACTTC.

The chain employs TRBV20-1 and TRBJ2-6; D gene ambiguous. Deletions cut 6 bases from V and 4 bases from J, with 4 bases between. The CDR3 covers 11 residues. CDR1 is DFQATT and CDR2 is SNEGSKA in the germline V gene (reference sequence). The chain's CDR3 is CSARGANVLTF. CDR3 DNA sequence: TGCAGTGCGAGGGGGGCCAACGTCCTGACTTTC.